The following is a T cell receptor (beta chain) sequence with its context. Base qualities are missing; no much larger clone stands one base away. After being thawed and rested overnight, PBMC were stained with GMM-loaded CD1B tetramer, a Live/Dead dye and anti-CD3, and were then sorted on a FACS Aria II. The CD1B tetramers were loaded with C32 glucose monomycolate that had been purified from Rhodococcus equi. Before cryopreservation, the PBMC used for tetramer sorting had been depleted of CD14-expressing monocytes for a separate study. Approximately 99,000 tetramer-negative cells were sorted from each donor and analyzed alongside the tetramer-positive cells. GMM-loaded CD1B tetramers were used to sort antigen-specific T cells from several healthy South African adults. Because TCR-alpha and TCR-beta chains were sequenced unpaired, no chain pairing information was available. TCR libraries were generated with the immunoSEQ multiplex PCR assay, using TCR-beta and/or TCR-alpha/delta assays for each sample. Amplified TCR libraries were sequenced on the Illumina high-throughput platform. The authors' pipeline ran thus. Clustering and dimensionality reduction were performed using pairwise TCRdist distances among GMM-specific receptors from ex vivo sorted or in vitro expanded T cells. Sequence motifs, defined by gene usage and CDR3 content, were tested for enrichment in tetramer-positive compared with tetramer-negative populations. TCRdb took over this immuneACCESS table, retaining in-frame rearrangements with V and J assigned. Such tables are incomplete; in checked studies, under half of the missing clones stem from an unresolved V gene, and the remainder is unexplained. That table is the source of V, J and clone size, and D and trimming were worked out from the DNA. In this sample the table shows tens of thousands of clones, roughly 91% of which occur a single time. 1.5% to 2% of the sample rests with the top ten.

Spanning cysteine to phenylalanine, the CDR3 consists of 15 amino acids. Only the CDR3 part of the read is kept: 45 bases, read in frame from the first base. Per the germline V gene, SGHVS is the CDR1 and FQNEAQ is the CDR2. This entry belongs to a study of T cells in tuberculosis (dated by TCRdb to between 2018 and 2020). For context, the study as a whole: The study combined CD1B tetramers and high-throughput TCR immunosequencing to characterize T cells specific for the mycobacterial lipid antigen glucose monomycolate (GMM).

General conclusions and limits of the study: T cells that bind the CD1B-GMM tetramer with low affinity may not have been captured by the stringent sort gate.

This receptor was obtained from an adult woman with latent tuberculosis. The chain couples TRBV7-8 to TRBJ2-5; 8 middle bases align to TRBD2. The J call may be mistaken, given a closer DNA end match to TRBJ2-7. Sequenced input: CD1b-GMM tetramer-negative cells sorted from PBMCs. The cell subset or site tag for this specimen amounts to: T cells not binding CD1B-GMM tetramer, sorted from same donor. Here the CDR3 is given as CASGIAGRRAYEQYF. In nucleotide form, the sequence is TGTGCCAGCGGCATAGCGGGGCGTCGAGCCTACGAGCAGTACTTC.